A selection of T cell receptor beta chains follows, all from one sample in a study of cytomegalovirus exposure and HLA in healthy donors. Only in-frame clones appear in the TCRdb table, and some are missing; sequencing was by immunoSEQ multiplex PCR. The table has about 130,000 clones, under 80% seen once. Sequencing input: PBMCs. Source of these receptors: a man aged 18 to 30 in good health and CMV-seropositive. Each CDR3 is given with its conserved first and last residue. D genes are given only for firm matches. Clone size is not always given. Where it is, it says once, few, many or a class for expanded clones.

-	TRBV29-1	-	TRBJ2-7	CSVGAALYEQYF	TGCAGCGTGGGGGCAGCCCTCTACGAGCAGTACTTC
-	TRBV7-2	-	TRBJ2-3	CASSLQIGGGATDTQYF	TGTGCCAGCAGCTTACAAATTGGTGGGGGGGCCACAGATACGCAGTATTTT
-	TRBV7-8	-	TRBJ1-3	CASSLAGGNTIYF	TGTGCCAGCAGCTTAGCTGGAGGGAACACCATATATTTT
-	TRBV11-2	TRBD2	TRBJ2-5	CASSLGAGGQETQYF	TGTGCCAGCAGCTTAGGAGCGGGGGGGCAAGAGACCCAGTACTTC
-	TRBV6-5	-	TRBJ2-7	CASSYLIGGYEQYF	TGTGCCAGCAGTTACCTGATAGGAGGCTACGAGCAGTACTTC
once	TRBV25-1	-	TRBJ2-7	CASSVGLASYEQYF	TGTGCCAGCAGTGTCGGGTTGGCCTCCTACGAGCAGTACTTC
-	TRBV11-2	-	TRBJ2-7	CASSWTTYEQYF	TGTGCCAGCAGTTGGACAACCTACGAGCAGTACTTC
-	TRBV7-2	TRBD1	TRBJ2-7	CASSRQGVGYEQYF	TGTGCCAGCAGCCGACAGGGGGTAGGATACGAGCAGTACTTC
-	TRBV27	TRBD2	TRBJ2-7	CASSTPGTSGTYEQYF	TGTGCCAGCAGTACCCCCGGGACTAGCGGGACCTACGAGCAGTACTTC
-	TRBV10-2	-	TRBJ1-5	CASSESTRNQPQHF	TGCGCCAGCAGTGAGTCGACCAGGAATCAGCCCCAGCATTTT
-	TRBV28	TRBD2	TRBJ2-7	CASSPASRGVHEQYF	TGTGCCAGCAGCCCAGCCTCGCGGGGGGTCCACGAGCAGTACTTC
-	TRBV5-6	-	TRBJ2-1	CASSLGAKEDEQFF	TGTGCCAGCAGCTTAGGGGCCAAGGAAGATGAGCAGTTCTTC
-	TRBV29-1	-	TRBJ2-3	CSVEPSQSDTQYF	TGCAGCGTTGAACCTAGCCAGTCAGATACGCAGTATTTT
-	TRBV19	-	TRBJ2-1	CASSQGGTSFRHEQFF	TGTGCCAGCTCTCAGGGCGGGACGTCATTTCGCCATGAGCAGTTCTTC
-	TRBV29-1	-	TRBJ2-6	CSVEPLGAGANVLTF	TGCAGCGTTGAACCGCTAGGCGCTGGGGCCAACGTCCTGACTTTC
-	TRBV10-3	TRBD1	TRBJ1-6	CAINSGTDFNSPLHF	TGTGCCATAAATTCCGGGACAGACTTTAATTCACCCCTCCACTTT
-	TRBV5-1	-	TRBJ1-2	CASSLEGVGYTF	TGCGCCAGCAGCTTGGAAGGGGTTGGCTACACCTTC
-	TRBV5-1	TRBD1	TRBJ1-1	CASSSQGVLNTEAFF	TGCGCCAGCAGCAGTCAGGGGGTATTGAACACTGAAGCTTTCTTT
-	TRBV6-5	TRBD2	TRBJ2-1	CASSLGGTSYNEQFF	TGTGCCAGCAGCCTGGGGGGGACGTCTTACAATGAGCAGTTCTTC
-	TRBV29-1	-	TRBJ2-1	CSVEDLPGLDEQFF	TGCAGCGTTGAAGATCTTCCGGGGTTGGATGAGCAGTTCTTC
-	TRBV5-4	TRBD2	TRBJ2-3	CASSRRQGLAGNTDTQYF	TGTGCCAGCAGCCGGAGGCAAGGACTAGCGGGAAACACAGATACGCAGTATTTT
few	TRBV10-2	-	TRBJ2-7	CASRDRAGPGEQYF	TGCGCCAGCAGGGACCGAGCGGGCCCAGGCGAGCAGTACTTC
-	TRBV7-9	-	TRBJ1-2	CASSLTQVYGYTF	TGTGCCAGCAGCTTAACACAGGTTTATGGCTACACCTTC
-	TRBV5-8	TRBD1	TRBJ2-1	CASSFIRTGAYNEQFF	TGTGCCAGCAGCTTTATCCGGACAGGGGCCTACAATGAGCAGTTCTTC
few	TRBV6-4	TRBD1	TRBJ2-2	CASSDSWTGATGELFF	TGTGCCAGCAGTGACTCATGGACAGGGGCTACCGGGGAGCTGTTTTTT
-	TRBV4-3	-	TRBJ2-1	CASSLWDTHNEQFF	TGCGCCAGCAGCCTATGGGACACACACAATGAGCAGTTCTTC
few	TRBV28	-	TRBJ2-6	CASSLFGVSGANVLTF	TGTGCCAGCAGTTTATTCGGGGTCTCTGGGGCCAACGTCCTGACTTTC
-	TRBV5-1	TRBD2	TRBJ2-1	CASSLRLAGGPDEQFF	TGCGCCAGCAGCTTGCGACTAGCGGGAGGGCCTGATGAGCAGTTCTTC
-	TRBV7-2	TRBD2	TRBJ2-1	CASSHDGGNEQFF	TGTGCCAGCAGCCACGACGGGGGGAATGAGCAGTTCTTC
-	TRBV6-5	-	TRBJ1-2	CASSQKWGHGYTF	TGTGCCAGCAGCCAGAAATGGGGGCACGGCTACACCTTC
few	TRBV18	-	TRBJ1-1	CASSPRQTGNTEAFF	TGTGCCAGCTCACCACGACAGACAGGAAACACTGAAGCTTTCTTT
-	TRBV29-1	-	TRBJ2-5	CSVGGIGRAEETQYF	TGCAGCGTTGGGGGAATAGGGAGAGCCGAAGAGACCCAGTACTTC
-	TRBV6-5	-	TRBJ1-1	CASSYGAANTEAFF	TGTGCCAGCAGTTACGGGGCTGCGAACACTGAAGCTTTCTTT
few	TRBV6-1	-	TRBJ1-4	CASSVSATNEKLFF	TGTGCCAGCAGTGTCAGCGCAACTAATGAAAAACTGTTTTTT
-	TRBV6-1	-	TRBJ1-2	CASTNGRGGYTF	TGTGCCAGCACCAATGGGAGGGGTGGCTACACCTTC
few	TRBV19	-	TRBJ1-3	CATHERGSGNTIYF	TGTGCCACTCATGAAAGGGGCTCTGGAAACACCATATATTTT
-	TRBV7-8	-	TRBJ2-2	CASSLVAGSPGELFF	TGTGCCAGCAGCTTAGTGGCAGGGTCCCCCGGGGAGCTGTTTTTT
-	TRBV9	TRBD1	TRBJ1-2	CASSVSGDRAGGYTF	TGTGCCAGCAGCGTTAGTGGGGACAGGGCAGGTGGCTACACCTTC
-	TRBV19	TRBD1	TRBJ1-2	CASSSPGGTIFYTF	TGTGCCAGTAGTTCCCCAGGGGGCACAATCTTCTACACCTTC
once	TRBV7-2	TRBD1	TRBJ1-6	CASRYQGASGSPLHF	TGTGCCAGCAGGTACCAGGGGGCCAGTGGTTCACCCCTCCACTTT
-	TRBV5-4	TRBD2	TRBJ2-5	CASSLAGEGQYF	TGTGCCAGCAGCTTGGCTGGGGAGGGGCAGTACTTC